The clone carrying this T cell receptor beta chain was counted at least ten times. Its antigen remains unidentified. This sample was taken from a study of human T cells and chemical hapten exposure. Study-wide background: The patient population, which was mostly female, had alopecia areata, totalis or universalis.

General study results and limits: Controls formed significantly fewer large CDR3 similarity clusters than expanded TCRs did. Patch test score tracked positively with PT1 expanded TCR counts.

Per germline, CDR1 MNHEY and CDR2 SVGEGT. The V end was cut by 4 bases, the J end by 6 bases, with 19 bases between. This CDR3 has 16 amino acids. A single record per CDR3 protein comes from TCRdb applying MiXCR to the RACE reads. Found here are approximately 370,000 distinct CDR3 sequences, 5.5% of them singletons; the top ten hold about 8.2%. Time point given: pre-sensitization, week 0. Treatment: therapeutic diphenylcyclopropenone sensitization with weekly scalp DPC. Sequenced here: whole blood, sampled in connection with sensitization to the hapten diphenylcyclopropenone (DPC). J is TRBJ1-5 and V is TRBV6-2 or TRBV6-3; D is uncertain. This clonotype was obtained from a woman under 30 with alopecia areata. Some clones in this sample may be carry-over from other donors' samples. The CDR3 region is CASSLGRWTVAQPQHF. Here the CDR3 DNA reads TGTGCCAGCAGTTTGGGCAGGTGGACGGTAGCTCAGCCCCAGCATTTT.